The present T cell receptor (beta chain) was sequenced within a study of blood T cell repertoires in COVID-19 (dated by TCRdb to about 2020). Some background on the complete study: Samples covering the acute and convalescent phases of COVID-19 were provided by collaborators in the United States, Italy and Spain. Deeply sampled blood TCRbeta repertoires from subjects exposed to, actively infected with, or recovered from COVID-19 were included in the dataset. The material from the prospective study consisted of cDNA or gDNA derived from T cells, B-cell-depleted T cells, or PBMCs. The samples were drawn from two sources: the first 160 participants of the ongoing ImmuneRACE study, and 1,254 subjects contributed by 6 global collaborators. The repertoires were released in a freely available public database meant as a resource for research on the immune response to SARS-CoV-2. Nearly every sample came with metadata listing a de-identified subject ID, COVID-19 status, age in years and sex. Where HLA class I and class II types were available, the types were taken from metadata supplied by the sample provider, not from assay-based typing. What the study reported, not specific to this receptor: The amount of clinical and demographic metadata varied by source and participant and was provided uncurated.

With regard to this clone: Its antigen target is currently unknown. Base qualities are not recorded, but no much larger clone differs from it by a single base.

TCRbeta CDR3 regions were amplified from genomic DNA by means of the immunoSEQ Assay, a bias-controlled multiplex PCR. Under the source paper's analysis protocol: The number of nucleated cells in each sample was estimated from the amplification of reference gene primers within the assay. To quantify the absolute abundance of each unique TCRbeta CDR3 rearrangement, sequence reads were collapsed and filtered. For each sample, productive Simpson clonality was calculated as the square root of Simpson's diversity index across productive rearrangements. This immuneACCESS table, as held by TCRdb, lists in-frame sequences with V and J called but not all clones. Of the missing ones, under half trace to an unresolved V gene in checked studies; the others have no known cause. The DNA was the basis for D and trimming; V, J and clone size are from that table. The sample records 15,000 to 20,000 clones, 90% to 95% of which are singletons. The ten largest clonotypes hold about 6% of the sample.

At the junction V is shortened by 1 base and J by 3 bases, with 11 bases in between. Reading the germline V gene gives CDR1 SGHDN and CDR2 FVKESK. The CDR3 runs 15 residues from the cysteine to the phenylalanine. Only the CDR3 DNA is retained, 45 bases long and in frame from the first base. Collaborating institutions collected whole blood in K2EDTA tubes following their own protocols. Collaborator samples were shipped for TCRbeta analysis as frozen whole blood, isolated PBMCs, or DNA extracted from either sample type. The chain joins TRBV14 to TRBJ2-3, with TRBD2 as a weak D call on 6 bases. The receptor's source is a human donor in a cohort sampled during active COVID-19. Sequencing input: peripheral blood. The CDR3 is CASSQGSGGTDTQYF. The bases are TGTGCCAGCAGCCAAGGAAGCGGAGGGACAGATACGCAGTATTTT.